Presented here are 27 T cell receptor beta chains from one specimen sequenced in a study of T-cell reconstitution after alpha-beta-depleted transplantation in children. Preparation of the TCRbeta library involved a method that used unique molecular identifiers. TCRdb independently ran MiXCR on the PCR reads; one entry per CDR3 protein. The sample includes hundreds of thousands of distinct CDR3 sequences, approximately 17% of them seen just once. The source material was PBMCs from the stem cell graft donor, sampled from the stem cell graft. The receptors stem from a human donor who donated a stem cell graft to a child with acute myeloid leukemia.

In its sample, this clonotype was seen many times. The chain has TRBV6-1 and TRBJ1-1; 8 bases align to TRBD1. J lost 5 bases, V lost 6 bases, and 17 bases had no gene match. The CDR3 extends over 17 amino acids. Germline values: CDR1 MNHNS, CDR2 SASEGT. The CDR3 reads CASREQDRVFKDTEAFF. CDR3 bases: TGTGCCAGCAGAGAACAGGACAGGGTTTTTAAGGATACTGAAGCTTTCTTT.

This clonotype has a handful of counts. The chain recombines TRBV5-1 with TRBJ2-5; D unclear. This CDR3 is built from 14 residues. Between the trimmed V and J ends, which lost 0 bases and 5 bases, there was a span of 11 bases. CDR1 and CDR2 (germline): SGHRS, YFSETQ. The CDR3 bases are TGCGCCAGCAGCTTGGTCCCAGCGCCGGAGACCCAGTACTTC. The encoded protein is CASSLVPAPETQYF.

This rearrangement joins TRBV11-2 to TRBJ2-2, with 7 bases that match TRBD1. The CDR3 length is 17 residues. V lost 5 bases and J lost 4; bases outside the gene matches: 13. CDR1 and CDR2 (germline): SGHAT, FQNNGV. This CDR3 reads CASSPKILYRGTGELFF. CDR3 nucleotides: TGTGCCAGCAGCCCTAAAATACTTTACAGGGGCACCGGGGAGCTGTTTTTT.

As concerns this clonotype: A much larger clonotype is one base distant, so this may be a read error. The rearrangement joins TRBV20-1 to TRBJ2-7; 10 nucleotides match TRBD1. The CDR3 is made up of 14 amino acids. Germline loops: CDR1 DFQATT, CDR2 SNEGSKA (reference sequence). V gave up 5 bases and J gave up 3 bases; unmatched junction bases: 7. The CDR3 DNA follows: TGCAGTGCTGAGGACAGGGGGGCCAGCTACGAGCAGTACTTC. This codes for CSAEDRGASYEQYF.

The sample holds many counts of this clonotype. The chain carries TRBV29-1 and TRBJ1-1; 8 positions agree with TRBD1. The CDR3 length is 13 residues. V was pared by 6 bases and J by 3 bases, with 6 bases of the junction left unmatched. Germline V gene lookup returns CDR1 SQVTM and CDR2 ANQGSEA. In DNA form, the CDR3 reads TGCAGCGTGGCCAGGGGGCAGGACACTGAAGCTTTCTTT. Its translation is CSVARGQDTEAFF.

The V gene is TRBV11-3, the J gene TRBJ1-3; D gene unclear. Germline V CDR1 and CDR2: SGHNT, YENEEA. Deletions cut 2 bases from V and 2 bases from J, with 4 bases between. The CDR3 totals 13 residues. In DNA form, the CDR3 reads TGTGCCAGCAGCTTATCCACTGGAAACACCATATATTTT. This sequence encodes CASSLSTGNTIYF. The full variable domain, with the rest looked up from reference TRBV11-3 and TRBJ1-3, is EAGVVQSPRYKIIEKKQPVAFWCNPISGHNTLYWYLQNLGQGPELLIRYENEEAVDDSQLPKDRFSAERLKGVDSTLKIQPAELGDSAVYLCASSLSTGNTIYFGEGSWLTVV.

For this clonotype: One junction end disagrees with the germline gene, perhaps due to a read error. The chain recombines TRBV6-1 with TRBJ2-3; 7 nucleotides line up with TRBD1. Germline V lookup: CDR1 MNHNS, CDR2 SASEGT. CDR3 length: 15 amino acids. The CDR3 nucleotides are TGTGCCAGCAGGCCCCAGGGGGAGAGCGCAGATAGGCAGTATTTT. Protein: CASRPQGESADRQYF.

The chain joins TRBV5-4 to TRBJ1-2; 10 nucleotides match TRBD1. Germline V CDR1 and CDR2: SGHNT, YYREEE (reference sequence). The CDR3 length is 16 residues. The junction had 5 bases not matched to a gene; V was cut back by 3 bases and J by 0 bases. CDR3 amino acids: CASSSGQGQANYGYTF. CDR3 DNA sequence: TGTGCCAGCAGCTCGGGACAGGGGCAAGCTAACTATGGCTACACCTTC.

As to this clonotype: A much larger clone is a single base away; this may be a read error. The CDR3 protein is CAISEGTSYEQYF. As DNA, the CDR3 is TGTGCCATCAGTGAGGGAACCTCCTACGAGCAGTACTTC. The gene calls are TRBV10-3 and TRBJ2-7; D ambiguous. V was clipped by 2 bases and J by 0 bases, with 5 bases between them. The germline CDR1 and CDR2 sequences are ENHRY and SYGVKD. The CDR3 is made up of 13 amino acids.

This clonotype was found many times. This chain links TRBV20-1 with TRBJ1-4; D gene ambiguous. Trimming removed 2 bases from V and 10 bases from J, with 17 bases in between. The CDR3 contains 14 residues. Looked up from germline, CDR1 is DFQATT and CDR2 is SNEGSKA (reference sequence). In DNA, the CDR3 is TGCAGTGCTAGACCAGAAGGGTCCACCCTAAAACTGTTTTTT. Translated, it gives CSARPEGSTLKLFF.

The chain couples TRBV7-2 to TRBJ2-3, with 12 bases that match TRBD2. V trimming: 5 bases; J trimming: 6 bases; junction bases outside the gene matches: 9. CDR1 is SGHTA and CDR2 is FQGNSA in the germline V gene. The CDR3 is 16 residues long. In DNA, the CDR3 is TGTGCCAGCAGCCCCGGACTAGCGGGGCCGGGGGATACGCAGTATTTT. As protein: CASSPGLAGPGDTQYF.

This clonotype occurred a few times. J is TRBJ1-2 and V is TRBV5-1; 8 bases map to TRBD1. This CDR3 has 15 amino acids. Germline CDR1 is SGHRS and CDR2 is YFSETQ. The V segment lost 0 bases and the J segment 7 bases; nucleotides outside the gene matches: 8. The CDR3 nucleotides read TGCGCCAGCAGCTTGGACCCAGATCAGGGGGCTGGCTACACCTTC. This encodes CASSLDPDQGAGYTF.

This clonotype was seen many times. This chain links TRBV20-1 with TRBJ2-2; D is undetermined. The CDR3 has 18 amino acids. V was clipped by 2 bases and J by 4 bases, with 23 bases between them. Germline CDR1 reads DFQATT; CDR2 reads SNEGSKA (reference sequence). This CDR3 is CSARSEALSSMGTGELFF. CDR3 coding DNA: TGCAGTGCTAGATCAGAGGCACTTTCAAGCATGGGCACCGGGGAGCTGTTTTTT.

This clonotype was counted only a few times. The V and J genes are TRBV12-3 or TRBV12-4 and TRBJ2-7, with D unresolved. This CDR3 contains 14 residues. V dropped 6 bases and J dropped 2 bases, with 14 bases sitting between them. The CDR3 loop reads CASSRHNGPYEQYV. CDR3 DNA sequence: TGTGCCAGCAGCCGACATAATGGCCCCTACGAGCAGTACGTC.

This chain uses TRBV20-1 with TRBJ2-3; TRBD2 agrees at 16 bases. V shed 6 bases, J shed 4 bases, and the junction held 7 bases outside the gene matches. Germline CDR1 is DFQATT and CDR2 is SNEGSKA (reference sequence). The CDR3 runs 16 residues. The CDR3 region is CSAVGLAGGESDTQYF. DNA of the CDR3: TGCAGTGCGGTGGGACTAGCGGGGGGGGAGTCAGATACGCAGTATTTT.

This clonotype has a count of ten or more. This chain connects TRBV5-1 to TRBJ1-1; D gene uncertain. Trimming shortened V by 5 bases and J by 0 bases, and 2 bases separated the two germline ends. The germline V gene encodes CDR1 SGHRS and CDR2 YFSETQ. CDR3 length: 11 amino acids. CDR3 in DNA: TGCGCCAGCAGGGTGAACACTGAAGCTTTCTTT. Its protein product is CASRVNTEAFF.

The rearrangement links TRBV5-6 to TRBJ2-3, with D unclear. The CDR3 consists of 15 residues. CDR1 SGHDT and CDR2 YYEEEE come from the germline V gene. Trimming took off 2 bases at V and 3 bases at J, with 13 bases between the two ends. The CDR3 reads CASSLPDPITDTQYF. CDR3 sequence (DNA): TGTGCCAGCAGCTTACCAGATCCTATAACAGATACGCAGTATTTT.

This clonotype was seen ten or more times. The chain recombines TRBV20-1 with TRBJ1-6; 8 positions agree with TRBD1. CDR1 and CDR2 from the germline V gene are DFQATT and SNEGSKA (reference sequence). The length of the CDR3 is 14 residues. V was pared by 8 bases and J by 4 bases, with 7 bases of the junction left unmatched. CDR3 region: CSPFRQGYNSPLHF. The DNA for the CDR3 is TGCAGTCCCTTTCGACAGGGGTATAATTCACCCCTCCACTTT.

This clonotype was counted a few times. The rearrangement joins TRBV20-1 to TRBJ2-3, with 9 positions matching TRBD2. The CDR3 loop spans 14 amino acids. Trimming removed 5 bases from V and 9 bases from J; junction bases left unmatched: 12. Germline V gives CDR1 DFQATT, CDR2 SNEGSKA (reference sequence). CDR3 sequence: CSAPTAGGPGTQYF. DNA of the CDR3: TGCAGTGCTCCGACTGCGGGGGGGCCGGGAACGCAGTATTTT.

This clonotype was seen repeatedly, ten times or more. The V and J genes are TRBV12-3 or TRBV12-4 and TRBJ2-1; TRBD2 aligns across 8 bases. The CDR3 sequence is 15 residues long. J lost 7 bases, V lost 5 bases, and 10 bases had no gene match. DNA of the CDR3: TGTGCCAGCAGTGCAAGCGGGGGTCCCGGAAATGAGCAGTTCTTC. It yields the protein CASSASGGPGNEQFF.

This clonotype was seen at least ten times. The chain carries TRBV7-2 and TRBJ2-2; D not certain. Trimming removed 4 bases at V and 4 bases at J, with 13 bases between. CDR3 size: 15 residues. Per the germline V gene, CDR1 is SGHTA and CDR2 is FQGNSA. The CDR3 DNA reads TGTGCCAGCAGCTGGAAATACGATGGCACCGGGGAGCTGTTTTTT. As protein: CASSWKYDGTGELFF.

In its sample, this clonotype was seen many times. The rearrangement uses TRBV7-2 and TRBJ2-5; 8 bases fit TRBD1. The CDR3 runs to 15 residues. Germline CDR1 SGHTA, CDR2 FQGNSA. V was clipped by 5 bases and J by 2 bases; unmatched bases: 7. The CDR3 sequence: CASSPPNRGQETQYF. CDR3 nucleotides: TGTGCCAGCAGCCCCCCTAACAGGGGGCAAGAGACCCAGTACTTC.

This clonotype was observed at least ten times. V is TRBV20-1 and J is TRBJ1-2, with D possibly matching TRBD1 (5 bases). The CDR3 is 12 amino acids. Germline loops: CDR1 DFQATT, CDR2 SNEGSKA (reference sequence). The DNA of the CDR3 is TGCAGCGCCATCTCGGGGGTGGATGGCTACACCTTC. It translates to CSAISGVDGYTF.

This clonotype has ten or more counts. An end of the junction does not agree with germline; a read error may underlie this. The chain couples TRBV27 to TRBJ1-6; D is unclear. The CDR3 is made up of 13 amino acids. In germline, CDR1 is MNHEY, CDR2 SMNVEV (reference sequence). DNA of the CDR3: TGTGCCACCAGTTTCGTCGGGGTATCACCCCTCCACTTT. It translates to CATSFVGVSPLHF.

This clonotype was counted at least ten times. The rearrangement uses TRBV20-1 and TRBJ1-1; D gene unclear. The germline V and J ends were trimmed by 2 bases and 0 bases, with 16 bases remaining between them. This CDR3 region has 16 residues. Germline loops: CDR1 DFQATT, CDR2 SNEGSKA (reference sequence). The CDR3 nucleotides are TGCAGTGCTAGACCGGCGGGGTTAGTGATGAACACTGAAGCTTTCTTT. Its protein product is CSARPAGLVMNTEAFF.

This clonotype was counted at least ten times. V gene TRBV20-1 combines with J gene TRBJ2-7; D unclear. V shed 1 base and J shed 9 bases, with 10 bases lying between them. This CDR3 region has 11 residues. Germline loops: CDR1 DFQATT, CDR2 SNEGSKA (reference sequence). CDR3 bases: TGCAGTGCTAGAGCGCACTTTGGGCAGTACTTC. Protein sequence: CSARAHFGQYF.

At least ten counts were recorded for this clonotype. The CDR3 loop is CSASSGSASNQPQHF. The CDR3 nucleotides are TGCAGTGCTAGTAGCGGATCAGCTAGCAATCAGCCCCAGCATTTT. The chain couples TRBV20-1 to TRBJ1-5; no firm D call. The CDR3 sequence is 15 residues long. CDR1 and CDR2 (germline): DFQATT, SNEGSKA (reference sequence). Between the trimmed V and J ends, which lost 3 bases and 0 bases, there was a span of 12 bases.